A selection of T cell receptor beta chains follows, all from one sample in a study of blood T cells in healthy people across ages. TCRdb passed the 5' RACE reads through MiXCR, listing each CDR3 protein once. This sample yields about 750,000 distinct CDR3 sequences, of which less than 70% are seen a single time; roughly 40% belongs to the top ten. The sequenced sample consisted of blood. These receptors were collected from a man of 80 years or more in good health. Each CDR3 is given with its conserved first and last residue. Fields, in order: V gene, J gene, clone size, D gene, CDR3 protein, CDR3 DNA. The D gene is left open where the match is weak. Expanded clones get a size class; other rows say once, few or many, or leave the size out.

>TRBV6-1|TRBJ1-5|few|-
CASTRDGGQPQHF
TGTGCCAGCACCCGGGACGGTGGGCAGCCCCAGCATTTT
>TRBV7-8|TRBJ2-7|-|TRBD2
CASSLRLAGGGEQYF
TGTGCCAGCAGCTTACGACTAGCGGGAGGGGGTGAGCAGTACTTC
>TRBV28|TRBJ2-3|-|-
CARNRYAYF
TGTGCCAGAAATCGGTACGCGTATTTT
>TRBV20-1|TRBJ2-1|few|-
CSARGPMEQFF
TGCAGTGCTAGAGGGCCCATGGAGCAGTTCTTC
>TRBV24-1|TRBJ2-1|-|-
CATSDRSKLRVDEQFF
TGTGCCACCAGTGATCGCAGTAAGCTCCGGGTAGATGAGCAGTTCTTC
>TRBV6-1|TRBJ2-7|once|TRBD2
CASSPGTSGGNLWKQYF
TGTGCCAGCAGTCCCGGGACTAGCGGGGGGAACCTTTGGAAGCAGTACTTC
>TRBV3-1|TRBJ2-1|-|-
CASSQDGGISSYNEQFF
TGTGCCAGCAGCCAAGATGGGGGGATTAGCTCCTACAATGAGCAGTTCTTC
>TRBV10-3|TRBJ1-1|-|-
CAISSSTGNEAFF
TGTGCCATCAGTTCTTCTACAGGGAATGAAGCTTTCTTT
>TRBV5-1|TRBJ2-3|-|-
CASSLVAGASTDTQYF
TGCGCCAGCAGCTTGGTGGCAGGGGCAAGCACAGATACGCAGTATTTT
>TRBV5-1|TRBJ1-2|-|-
CASSKGPIYGYTF
TGCGCCAGCAGCAAGGGCCCCATCTATGGCTACACCTTC
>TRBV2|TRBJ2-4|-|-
CASTRDILAKNIQYF
TGTGCCAGCACCCGGGATATCTTAGCCAAAAACATTCAGTACTTC
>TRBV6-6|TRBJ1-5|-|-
CASSPGRGINQPQHF
TGTGCCAGCAGTCCCGGCAGGGGTATCAATCAGCCCCAGCATTTT
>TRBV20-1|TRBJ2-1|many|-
CSASPLDWTGLADNEQFF
TGCAGTGCTAGCCCTCTGGACTGGACTGGTCTAGCAGACAATGAGCAGTTCTTC
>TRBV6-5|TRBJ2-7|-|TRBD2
CASSYSRAGADHEQYF
TGTGCCAGCAGTTACTCGAGGGCGGGAGCAGACCACGAGCAGTACTTC
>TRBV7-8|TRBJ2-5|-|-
CASSPDAGLWGETQYF
TGTGCCAGCAGCCCCGATGCGGGACTCTGGGGGGAGACCCAGTACTTC
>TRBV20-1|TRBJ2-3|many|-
CSAARGGGGSDTQYF
TGCAGTGCCGCTAGAGGCGGCGGTGGGTCAGATACGCAGTATTTT
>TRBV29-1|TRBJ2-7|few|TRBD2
CSVVSRGGRADEQYF
TGCAGCGTTGTGAGCCGAGGCGGGAGGGCCGACGAGCAGTACTTC
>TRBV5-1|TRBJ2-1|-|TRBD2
CASTLGSSGSGNEQFF
TGCGCCAGCACCTTGGGGTCTAGCGGGAGCGGGAATGAGCAGTTCTTC
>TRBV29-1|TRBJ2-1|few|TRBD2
CSVDAGALSNEQFF
TGCAGCGTTGACGCGGGAGCATTGTCGAATGAGCAGTTCTTC
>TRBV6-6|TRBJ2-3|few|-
CASTDAIARYAYF
TGTGCCAGCACCGACGCGATAGCAAGATACGCGTATTTT
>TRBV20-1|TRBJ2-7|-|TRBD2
CSARWLAGGSRYEQYF
TGCAGTGCTAGATGGCTAGCGGGAGGCTCACGCTACGAGCAGTACTTC
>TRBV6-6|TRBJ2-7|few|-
CASSSSVGRGSEQYF
TGTGCCAGCAGTTCGTCGGTCGGGCGGGGTTCCGAGCAGTACTTC
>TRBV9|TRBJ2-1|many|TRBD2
CASSVSGSSYNEQFF
TGTGCCAGCAGTGTTAGCGGGAGCTCCTACAATGAGCAGTTCTTC
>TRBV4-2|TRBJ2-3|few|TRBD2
CASSQAPLGRGRNDRYAYF
TGTGCCAGCAGCCAAGCCCCTCTTGGGCGCGGGAGGAACGACAGATACGCGTATTTT
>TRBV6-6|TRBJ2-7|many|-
CASRQGSYEQYF
TGTGCCAGCAGACAGGGCTCCTACGAGCAGTACTTC
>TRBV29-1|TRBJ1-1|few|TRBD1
CSVEDQARQGGRAFF
TGCAGCGTTGAAGACCAGGCAAGACAGGGGGGGAGAGCTTTCTTT
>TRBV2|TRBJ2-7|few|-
CASSDPLSEDSYEQYF
TGTGCCAGCAGTGACCCCCTTTCTGAGGACTCCTACGAGCAGTACTTC
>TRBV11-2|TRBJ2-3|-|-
CASSLVGRGDTQYF
TGTGCCAGCAGCTTAGTGGGAAGGGGGGATACGCAGTATTTT
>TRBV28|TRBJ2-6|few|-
CASSSQGPGANVLTF
TGTGCCAGCAGTTCACAGGGCCCTGGGGCCAACGTCCTGACTTTC
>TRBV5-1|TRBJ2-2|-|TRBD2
CASSLEPSGVTGELFF
TGCGCCAGCAGCTTGGAGCCTAGCGGGGTCACCGGGGAGCTGTTTTTT
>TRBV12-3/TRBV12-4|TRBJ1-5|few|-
CASSLGNQPQHF
TGTGCCAGCAGCCTAGGGAATCAGCCCCAGCATTTT
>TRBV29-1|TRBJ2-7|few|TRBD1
CSAISPGGSYEQYF
TGCAGCGCCATTTCGCCAGGGGGTTCCTACGAGCAGTACTTC
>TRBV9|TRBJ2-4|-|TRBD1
CASSVGGTGGNIQYF
TGTGCCAGCAGCGTAGGGGGGACAGGCGGGAACATTCAGTACTTC
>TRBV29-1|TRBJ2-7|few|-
CSVKGFDEQYF
TGCAGCGTTAAAGGGTTCGACGAGCAGTACTTC
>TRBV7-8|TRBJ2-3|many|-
CASSLGGLLNTDTQYF
TGTGCCAGCAGCCTAGGGGGACTACTGAACACAGATACGCAGTATTTT
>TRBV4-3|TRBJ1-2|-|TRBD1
CASSQSFGTGGIYGYTF
TGCGCCAGCAGCCAATCTTTTGGGACAGGGGGTATCTATGGCTACACCTTC
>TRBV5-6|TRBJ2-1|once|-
CASSRSASAPYNEQFF
TGTGCCAGCAGCCGAAGCGCTAGCGCCCCCTACAATGAGCAGTTCTTC
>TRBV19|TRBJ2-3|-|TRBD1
CATARVTGGDTQYF
TGTGCCACCGCGCGAGTGACAGGGGGAGATACGCAGTATTTT
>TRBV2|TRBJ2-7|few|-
CASSDLRDTGSYEQYF
TGTGCCAGCAGTGACTTGAGGGACACGGGCTCCTACGAGCAGTACTTC
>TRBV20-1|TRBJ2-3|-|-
CSARDPRASDLYAYF
TGCAGTGCTAGAGATCCTCGAGCCTCGGACCTTTACGCGTATTTT
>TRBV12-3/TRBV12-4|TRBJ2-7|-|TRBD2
CASSLAGRGEDEQYF
TGTGCCAGCAGTTTAGCGGGGAGGGGAGAGGACGAGCAGTACTTC
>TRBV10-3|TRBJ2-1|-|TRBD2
CAISSGLAGGRNEQFF
TGTGCCATCAGCAGCGGGCTAGCGGGAGGTAGGAATGAGCAGTTCTTC
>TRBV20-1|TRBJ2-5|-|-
CSARVWRRADGQETQYF
TGCAGTGCTAGAGTATGGCGCAGGGCCGATGGCCAAGAGACCCAGTACTTC
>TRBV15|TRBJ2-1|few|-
CATSTGPYNEQFF
TGTGCCACCAGCACCGGGCCTTACAATGAGCAGTTCTTC
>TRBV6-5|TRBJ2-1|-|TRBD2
CASSYSFGLGGRAGPYNEQFF
TGTGCCAGCAGTTACTCTTTCGGGTTAGGCGGGAGGGCTGGGCCCTACAATGAGCAGTTCTTC
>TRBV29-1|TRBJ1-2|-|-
CSALSRAGGYTF
TGCAGTGCTTTGTCAAGGGCTGGGGGCTACACCTTC
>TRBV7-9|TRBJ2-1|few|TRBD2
CASSLDGGYNEQFF
TGTGCCAGCAGCTTAGACGGGGGGTACAATGAGCAGTTCTTC
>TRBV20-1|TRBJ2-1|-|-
CSASMRRGISYKEQFF
TGCAGTGCTAGTATGCGCCGGGGGATATCCTACAAGGAGCAGTTCTTC
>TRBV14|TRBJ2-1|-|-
CASSLGTGARNEQFF
TGTGCCAGCAGCCTCGGAACGGGGGCACGGAATGAGCAGTTCTTC
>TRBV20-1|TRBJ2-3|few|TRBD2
CSASGLAATDTQYF
TGCAGTGCTAGTGGTCTAGCGGCCACAGATACGCAGTATTTT
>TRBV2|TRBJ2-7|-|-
CASSQAVYGEQYF
TGTGCCAGCAGTCAAGCGGTGTATGGAGAGCAGTACTTC
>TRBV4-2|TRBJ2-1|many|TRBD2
CASSQGLAGNNEQFF
TGTGCCAGCAGCCAAGGCCTAGCGGGTAACAATGAGCAGTTCTTC
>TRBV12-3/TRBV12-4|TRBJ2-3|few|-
CASSFGHRYAYF
TGTGCCAGCAGTTTTGGGCACAGATACGCGTATTTT
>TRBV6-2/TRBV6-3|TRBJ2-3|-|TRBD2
CASTPSGRRNTQYF
TGTGCCAGCACTCCTAGCGGGAGGAGGAATACGCAGTATTTT
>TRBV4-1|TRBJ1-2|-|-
CASSQVTGVYGYTF
TGCGCCAGCAGCCAAGTGACAGGAGTCTATGGCTACACCTTC
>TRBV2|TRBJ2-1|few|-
CASNGDTTYNEQFF
TGTGCCAGCAACGGGGACACAACCTACAATGAGCAGTTCTTC
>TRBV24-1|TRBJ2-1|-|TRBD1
CATSDRTGASNEQFF
TGTGCCACCAGTGACCGGACAGGGGCAAGCAATGAGCAGTTCTTC
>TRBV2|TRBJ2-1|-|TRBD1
CASSERDRVMDEQFF
TGTGCCAGCAGTGAAAGGGACAGGGTGATGGATGAGCAGTTCTTC
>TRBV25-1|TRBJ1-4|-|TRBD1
CASSAGQGLYEKLFF
TGTGCCAGCAGTGCGGGACAGGGCTTATACGAAAAACTGTTTTTT
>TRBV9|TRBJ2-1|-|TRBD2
CASSSSGSLDEQFF
TGTGCCAGCAGCTCAAGCGGGAGTTTGGATGAGCAGTTCTTC